This TCR beta chain was recovered during a study of shared clonotypes between healthy human individuals. Broader study findings: In general, naive subsets displayed greater estimated richness than memory subsets did. Relative to their counterparts shared across all four donors, non-shared clonotypes exhibited diminished generation probabilities.

Comment on this clone: As yet, its antigen is unknown.

Only in-frame clones appear in the TCRdb table, and some are missing; sequencing was by immunoSEQ multiplex PCR. The sample carries some 2 million clones, 95% recorded once. V was trimmed by 2 bases and J by 0 bases, leaving 8 bases between them. This CDR3 has 15 amino acids. Germline-derived CDR1 and CDR2 are KGHSH and LQKENI. The chain uses TRBV18 and TRBJ1-3; D perhaps matches TRBD1 (6 bases). Sequencing was done on a sample of naive CD4+ T cells sorted from blood. Subset: CD45RA+ positively selected. This receptor was identified in a man younger than 30 in good health. The CDR3, as DNA: TGTGCCAGCTCACCAAGACAGGCCTCTGGAAACACCATATATTTT. This gives the protein CASSPRQASGNTIYF.